The TCR beta chain under discussion was sequenced for a study of technical replicates of blood from several donors. CDR1 and CDR2 (germline): MDHEN, SYDVKM. Trimming removed 3 bases from V and 7 bases from J; junction bases left unmatched: 13. This CDR3 is built from 16 residues. Clones were sequenced by immunoSEQ multiplex PCR, and TCRdb holds only the in-frame ones, with some missing. The sample has tens of thousands of clones; approximately 96% are singletons. V usage is TRBV28 and J usage is TRBJ2-7; 9 bases align to TRBD2. The receptor's source is a human donor in good health. Material: T cells isolated from PBMCs. CDR3 bases: TGTGCCAGCAGTTTCCCTTGGCGGGAGGGCCTGCGTGAGCAGTACTTC. Protein product: CASSFPWREGLREQYF.